This T cell receptor beta chain was retrieved from a study of blood T cell repertoires in COVID-19. Study background: Acute and convalescent COVID-19 samples came from the United States, Italy and Spain. PBMCs, B-cell-depleted T cells, or T cells provided the cDNA or gDNA that made up the material.

Source study methods: Amplification from reference gene primers served as the basis for estimated nucleated cell counts. Some clones are missing from TCRdb's copy, which holds only in-frame ones; the method was immunoSEQ multiplex PCR. For V, J and clone size, that table is used; D and trimming come from the DNA. Of 450,000 or so clones in the sample, about 89% are singletons; the top ten hold around 1.5%. While infection was still active, Seattle patients were enrolled and then followed longitudinally. The CDR3 has 13 amino acids. Germline V gives CDR1 SGHDN, CDR2 FVKESK. The junction had 1 base not matched to a gene; V was cut back by 4 bases and J by 3 bases.

The rearrangement links TRBV14 to TRBJ1-2, with 8 bases matching TRBD1. The origin of this receptor is a woman in her thirties or forties with COVID-19, enrolled during active disease. Sequenced material: peripheral blood. CDR3 in DNA: TGTGCCAGCAGCCGGGACAGGTACTATGGCTACACCTTC. The encoded protein is CASSRDRYYGYTF.